This is a list of T cell receptor beta chains from one sample in a study of cytomegalovirus exposure and HLA in healthy donors. The table came from immunoSEQ multiplex PCR; TCRdb's copy has only in-frame clones and leaves some out. The sample carries 120,000 or so clones, over 60% recorded once. Sequences were obtained from PBMCs. These receptors all come from a man aged 25-40 years in good health and CMV-seronegative. CDR3s include the opening cysteine and the closing phenylalanine or tryptophan. Clone size is given for some rows only: seen once, a few or many times, or a class if the clone is expanded.

V	J	size	CDR3
TRBV28	TRBJ1-3	-	CASSLIGQSSGNTIYF
TRBV25-1	TRBJ1-2	-	CASTGGANGYTF
TRBV2	TRBJ2-7	-	CASRRTWTGTGSYEQYF
TRBV27	TRBJ1-5	-	CARSLSFPQYNQPQHF
TRBV28	TRBJ2-5	-	CASSLLGSSKETQYF
TRBV5-1	TRBJ1-3	-	CASSLGLSSGNTIYF
TRBV19	TRBJ1-3	-	CASNRGPGNTIYF
TRBV5-6	TRBJ2-4	-	CASSLVGELAKNIQYF
TRBV29-1	TRBJ2-1	-	CSWTGVHEQFF
TRBV19	TRBJ1-2	-	CASTTGFTYGYTF
TRBV4-1	TRBJ2-1	-	CASSQAERTNSYNEQFF
TRBV15	TRBJ1-2	-	CATSRPQGSNYGYTF
TRBV27	TRBJ2-2	-	CASRPDRGRAGELFF
TRBV7-9	TRBJ2-5	-	CSSSKRHTETQYF
TRBV27	TRBJ2-3	-	CASSLGGRRISTDTQYF
TRBV10-2	TRBJ2-2	-	CASSSPGLADPGELFF
TRBV28	TRBJ2-5	-	CASSFYTGDETQYF
TRBV11-2	TRBJ2-1	-	CASSSTSSGGGWNEQFF
TRBV28	TRBJ1-5	-	CASSFGGANQPQHF
TRBV4-2	TRBJ1-4	-	CASSQDGRANEKLFF
TRBV5-6	TRBJ1-1	-	CASSLRNTEAFF
TRBV25-1	TRBJ1-1	-	CATSVLAFF
TRBV7-9	-	-	CASSSRDRGPYEQYF
TRBV28	TRBJ1-4	-	CASSFRGTGNGKLFF
TRBV2	TRBJ1-2	once	CASSDEQGNYGYTF
TRBV6-6	TRBJ2-5	-	CASTQGREETQYF
TRBV27	TRBJ2-7	-	CASSSPRDRPYEQYF
TRBV7-7	TRBJ2-7	-	CASSLGPYYEQYF
TRBV9	TRBJ2-7	few	CASSRRWTGAYEQYF
TRBV6-6	TRBJ1-1	-	CASSYAQVEAFF
TRBV28	TRBJ2-1	-	CASSREGGYNEQFF
TRBV30	TRBJ1-2	few	CAWTGYSYGYTF
TRBV11-2	TRBJ2-7	-	CASSFPGTSGIHEQYF
TRBV27	TRBJ1-6	few	CASSLWPVGGSPLHF
TRBV4-2	TRBJ1-4	-	CASSQTGTGGSEKLFF
TRBV10-3	TRBJ1-2	-	CAISWQAGFDGYTF
TRBV9	TRBJ2-5	few	CASSATGKETQYF
TRBV30	TRBJ2-3	once	CAWRERQGATDTQYF
TRBV19	TRBJ1-1	-	CASSIPPSNTEAFF
TRBV5-1	TRBJ2-7	-	CASSSGTGAYEQYF
TRBV4-3	TRBJ2-7	-	CASSPDSFSYEQYF
TRBV5-1	TRBJ1-5	-	CASSSGTGNQPQHF
TRBV5-1	TRBJ2-7	-	CASSNLGQGTYEQYF
TRBV7-9	TRBJ2-2	-	CASSLYGGRARTGELFF
TRBV7-9	TRBJ2-2	-	CASSLQGPPTGELFF
TRBV5-1	TRBJ1-1	once	CASSLEGVNTEAFF
TRBV5-1	TRBJ1-3	-	CASSLTTGSGNTIYF
TRBV9	TRBJ1-2	-	CASSSTTVLGYTF
TRBV7-2	TRBJ2-5	few	CASSPPGLAVQETQYF
TRBV6-5	TRBJ2-5	-	CASSRDRIGTQYF
TRBV7-2	TRBJ1-4	-	CASSLQKGGNEKLFF
TRBV5-1	TRBJ2-3	-	CASSLSISTDTQYF
TRBV5-1	TRBJ2-3	-	CASSLGSGRAANTQYF
TRBV9	TRBJ2-1	few	CASSVGRKGGGTYNEQFF
TRBV18	TRBJ2-7	-	CASSSPTDQASYEQYF
TRBV7-3	TRBJ1-1	-	CASSNFMNTEAFF
TRBV5-1	TRBJ2-1	-	CASSGQGALQNNEQFF